The subject of this entry is one TCR beta chain. The entry originates in a study of OX40 agonist ivuxolimab in advanced cancers. Turning to the study itself: The dose-escalation cohort had hepatocellular carcinoma, melanoma, renal cell or head and neck cancer.

The CDR3 spans 12 residues. V was cut by 3 bases and J by 6 bases, with 8 bases left in between. From germline, CDR1 is LNHDA and CDR2 SQIVND (reference sequence). The data were produced by immunoSEQ multiplex PCR, yet TCRdb's version contains in-frame clones alone and is incomplete. The sample has about 85,000 clones; about 88% are singletons. This chain links TRBV19 with TRBJ1-1; D ambiguous. Sequencing used CD4+ or CD8+ T cells sorted from blood, obtained in a trial of the OX40 agonist ivuxolimab. The TCR originated in an adult with an advanced solid tumor such as melanoma, head and neck, liver or kidney cancer. CDR3 DNA: TGTGCCAGTAGTATGAAGGGCGCTGAAGCTTTCTTT. Protein: CASSMKGAEAFF.